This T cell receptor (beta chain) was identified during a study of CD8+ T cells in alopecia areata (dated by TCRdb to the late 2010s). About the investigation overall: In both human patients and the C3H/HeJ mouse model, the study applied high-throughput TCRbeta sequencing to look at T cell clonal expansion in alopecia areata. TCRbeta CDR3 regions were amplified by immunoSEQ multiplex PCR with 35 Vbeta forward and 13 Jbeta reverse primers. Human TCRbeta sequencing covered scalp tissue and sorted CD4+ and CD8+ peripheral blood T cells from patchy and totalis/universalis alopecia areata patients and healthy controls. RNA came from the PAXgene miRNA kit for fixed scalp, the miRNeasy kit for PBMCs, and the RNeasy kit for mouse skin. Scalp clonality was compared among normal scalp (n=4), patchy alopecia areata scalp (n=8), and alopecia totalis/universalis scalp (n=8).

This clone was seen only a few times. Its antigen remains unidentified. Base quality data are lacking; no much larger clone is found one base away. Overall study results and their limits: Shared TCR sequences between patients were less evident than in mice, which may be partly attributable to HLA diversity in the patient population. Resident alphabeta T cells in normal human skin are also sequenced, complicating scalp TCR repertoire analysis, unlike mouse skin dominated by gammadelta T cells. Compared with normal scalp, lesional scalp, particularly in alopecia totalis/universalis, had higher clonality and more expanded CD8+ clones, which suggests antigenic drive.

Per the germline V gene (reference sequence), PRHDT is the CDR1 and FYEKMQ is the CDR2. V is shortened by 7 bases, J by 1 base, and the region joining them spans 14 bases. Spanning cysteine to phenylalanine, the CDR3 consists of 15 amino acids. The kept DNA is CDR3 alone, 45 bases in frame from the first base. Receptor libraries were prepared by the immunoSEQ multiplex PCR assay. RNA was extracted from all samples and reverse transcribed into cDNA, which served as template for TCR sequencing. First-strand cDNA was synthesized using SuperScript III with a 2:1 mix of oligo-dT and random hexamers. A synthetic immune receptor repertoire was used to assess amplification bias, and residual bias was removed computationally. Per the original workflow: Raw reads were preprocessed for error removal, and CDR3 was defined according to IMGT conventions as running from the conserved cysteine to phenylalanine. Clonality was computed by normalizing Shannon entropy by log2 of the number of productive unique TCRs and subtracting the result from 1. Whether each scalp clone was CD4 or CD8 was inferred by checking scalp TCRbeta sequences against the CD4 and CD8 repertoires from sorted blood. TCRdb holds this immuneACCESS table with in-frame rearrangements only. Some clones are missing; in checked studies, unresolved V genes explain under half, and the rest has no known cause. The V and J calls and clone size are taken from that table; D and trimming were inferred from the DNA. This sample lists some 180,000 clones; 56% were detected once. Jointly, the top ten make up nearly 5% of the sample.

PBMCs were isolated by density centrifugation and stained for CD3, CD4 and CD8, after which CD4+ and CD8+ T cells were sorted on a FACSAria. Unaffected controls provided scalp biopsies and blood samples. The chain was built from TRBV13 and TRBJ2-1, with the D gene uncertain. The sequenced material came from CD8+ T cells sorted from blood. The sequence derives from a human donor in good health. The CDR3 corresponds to CASTRRTESYNEQFF. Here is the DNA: TGTGCCAGCACTCGACGAACAGAGTCCTACAATGAGCAGTTCTTC.